Detailed here is one TCR beta chain. The data were taken from a study of blood T cell repertoires in COVID-19. Produced via immunoSEQ multiplex PCR; TCRdb's table is partial and in-frame only. The sample holds over 150,000 clones, over 70% seen once. Germline V CDR1 and CDR2: KGHDR, SFDVKD. The CDR3 has 15 residues. V trimming: 5 bases; J trimming: 2 bases; junction bases outside the gene matches: 5. Specimen: peripheral blood. The chain couples TRBV24-1 to TRBJ1-2, with TRBD1 matching over 9 bases. The TCR comes from a woman aged 40 to 50 with COVID-19, enrolled during active disease. As DNA, the CDR3 is TGTGCCACCAGTGCCCGGGACAGGGCGAACTATGGCTACACCTTC. Amino acid sequence: CATSARDRANYGYTF.